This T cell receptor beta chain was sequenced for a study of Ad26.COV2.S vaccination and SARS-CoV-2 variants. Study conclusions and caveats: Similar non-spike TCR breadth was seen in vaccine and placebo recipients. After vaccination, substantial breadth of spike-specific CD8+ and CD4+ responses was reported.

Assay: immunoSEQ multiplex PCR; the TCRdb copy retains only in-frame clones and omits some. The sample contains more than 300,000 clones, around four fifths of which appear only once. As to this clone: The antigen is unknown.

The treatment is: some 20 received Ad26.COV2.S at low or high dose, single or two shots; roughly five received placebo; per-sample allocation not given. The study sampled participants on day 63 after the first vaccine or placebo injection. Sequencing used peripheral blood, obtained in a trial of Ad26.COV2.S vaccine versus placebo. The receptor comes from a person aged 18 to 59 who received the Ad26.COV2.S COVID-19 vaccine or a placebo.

The DNA of the CDR3 is TGTGCCAGCAGCGTACAGGGACGGGGCTACACCTTC. It is translated as CASSVQGRGYTF. The V and J genes are TRBV9 and TRBJ1-2; a weak D match, TRBD1 (5 bases). CDR1 is SGDLS and CDR2 is YYNGEE in the germline V gene. V lost 1 base and J lost 8, with 9 bases in between. This CDR3 contains 12 residues.